This TCR beta chain came from a study of PD-1 blockade in classical Hodgkin lymphoma. The study, taken as a whole, reports: Baseline diversity resembling that of newly diagnosed patients was seen in complete responders.

Using immunoSEQ multiplex PCR, the repertoire was profiled, and TCRdb retains in-frame clones only, with some absent. This sample yields nearly 100,000 clones, of which approximately 80% are seen a single time; over 9% belongs to the top ten. Each and every patient relapsed after autologous stem cell transplantation, and patients got differing brentuximab vedotin exposure. In this sample, this clone turned up once. Antigen: not known. Other DNA sequences of this sample code for an identical CDR3. V lost 5 bases and J lost 2; bases outside the gene matches: 3. The germline CDR1 and CDR2 sequences are SGHAT and FQNNGV. The CDR3 loop spans 14 amino acids.

Sequencing used peripheral blood mononuclear cells (PBMCs), obtained at baseline. The chain recombines TRBV11-2 with TRBJ1-3, with 7 bases fitting TRBD1. This TCR was sampled from a human donor with classical Hodgkin lymphoma. CDR3 sequence (DNA): TGTGCCAGCAGCCGCGACAGGGCTGGAAACACCATATATTTT. The encoded protein is CASSRDRAGNTIYF.